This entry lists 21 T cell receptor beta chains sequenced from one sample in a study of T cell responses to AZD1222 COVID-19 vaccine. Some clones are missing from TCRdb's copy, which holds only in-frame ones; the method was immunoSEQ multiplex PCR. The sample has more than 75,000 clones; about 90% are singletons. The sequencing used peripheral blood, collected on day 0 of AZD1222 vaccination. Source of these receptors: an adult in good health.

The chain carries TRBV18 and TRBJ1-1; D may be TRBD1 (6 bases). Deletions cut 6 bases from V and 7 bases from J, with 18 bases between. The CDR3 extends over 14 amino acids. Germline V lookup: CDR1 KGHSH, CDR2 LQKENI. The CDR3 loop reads CASSPGSGVGEAFF. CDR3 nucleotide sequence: TGTGCCAGCTCCCCCGGCTCAGGGGTTGGTGAAGCTTTCTTT.

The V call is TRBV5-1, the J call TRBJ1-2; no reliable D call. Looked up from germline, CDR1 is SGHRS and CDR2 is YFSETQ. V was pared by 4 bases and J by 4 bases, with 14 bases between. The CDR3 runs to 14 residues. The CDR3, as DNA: TGCGCCAGCAGCCATGAGGGAATGAGCTATGGCTACACCTTC. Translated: CASSHEGMSYGYTF.

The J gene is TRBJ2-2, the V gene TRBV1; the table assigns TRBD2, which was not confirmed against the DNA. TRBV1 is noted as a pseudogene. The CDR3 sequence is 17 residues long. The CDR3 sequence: CTSSQDPSSGGTGELFF. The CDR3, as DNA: TGCACCAGCAGCCAAGATCCTTCTAGCGGGGGAACCGGGGAGCTGTTTTTT.

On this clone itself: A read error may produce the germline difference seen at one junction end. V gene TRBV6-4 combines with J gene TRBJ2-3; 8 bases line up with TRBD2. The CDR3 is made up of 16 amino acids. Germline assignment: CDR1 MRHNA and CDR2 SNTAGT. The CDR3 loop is CVSSDSASGSTDTQYF. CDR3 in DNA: TGTGTCAGCAGTGACTCGGCTAGCGGGAGCACAGATACGCAGTATTTT.

For the CDR3, the DNA is TGCGCCAGCAGTCAAGGGGGAGACTATGGCTACACCTTC. This gives the protein CASSQGGDYGYTF. This sequence joins TRBV5-1 and TRBJ1-2, with TRBD1 as a possible D gene (6 bases). CDR3 length equals 13 residues. Deletions cut 5 bases from V and 3 bases from J, with 11 bases between. Germline assignment: CDR1 SGHRS and CDR2 YFSETQ.

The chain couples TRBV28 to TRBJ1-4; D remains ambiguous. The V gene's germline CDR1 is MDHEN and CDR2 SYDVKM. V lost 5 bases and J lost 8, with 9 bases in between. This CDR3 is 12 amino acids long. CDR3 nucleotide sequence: TGTGCCAGCAGTCTACGATTCGAAAAACTGTTTTTT. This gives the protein CASSLRFEKLFF.

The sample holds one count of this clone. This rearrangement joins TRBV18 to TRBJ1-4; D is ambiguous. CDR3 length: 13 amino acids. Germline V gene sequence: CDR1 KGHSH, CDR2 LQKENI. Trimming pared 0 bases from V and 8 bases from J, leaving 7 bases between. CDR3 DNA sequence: TGTGCCAGCTCACCACCGGGAAAGGAAAAACTGTTTTTT. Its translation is CASSPPGKEKLFF.

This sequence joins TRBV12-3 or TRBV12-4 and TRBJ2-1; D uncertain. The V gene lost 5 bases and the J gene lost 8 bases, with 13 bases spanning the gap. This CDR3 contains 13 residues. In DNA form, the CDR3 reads TGTGCCAGCAGTCTCGGGCCTGTTGATGAGCAGTTCTTC. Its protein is CASSLGPVDEQFF.

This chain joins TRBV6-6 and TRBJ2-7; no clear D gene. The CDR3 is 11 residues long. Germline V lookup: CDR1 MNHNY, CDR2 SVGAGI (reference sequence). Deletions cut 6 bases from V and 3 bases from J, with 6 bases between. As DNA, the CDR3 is TGTGCCAGCAGACGCAACTACGAGCAGTACTTC. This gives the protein CASRRNYEQYF.

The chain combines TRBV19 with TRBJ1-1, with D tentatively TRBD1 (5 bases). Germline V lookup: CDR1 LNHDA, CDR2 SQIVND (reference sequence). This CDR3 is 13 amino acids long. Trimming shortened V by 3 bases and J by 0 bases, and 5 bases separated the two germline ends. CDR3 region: CASSMTVNTEAFF. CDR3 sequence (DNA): TGTGCCAGTAGTATGACAGTGAACACTGAAGCTTTCTTT.

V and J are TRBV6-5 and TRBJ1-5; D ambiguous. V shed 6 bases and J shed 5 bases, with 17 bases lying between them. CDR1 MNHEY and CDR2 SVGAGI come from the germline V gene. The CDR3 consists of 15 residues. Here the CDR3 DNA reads TGTGCCAGCAGCGACGGACGCGCCGGACATCAGCCCCAGCATTTT. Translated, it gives CASSDGRAGHQPQHF.

Here the CDR3 reads CASSLGTLPATSTYNEQFF. CDR3 coding DNA: TGTGCCAGCAGCTTAGGGACCCTTCCGGCTACCTCAACCTACAATGAGCAGTTCTTC. The V gene is TRBV5-6, the J gene TRBJ2-1, with D tentatively TRBD1 or TRBD2 (5 bases each). The V end lost 2 bases, the J end lost 2 bases, and 23 bases lay between the germline ends. CDR3 length: 19 amino acids. The germline V gene encodes CDR1 SGHDT and CDR2 YYEEEE. The full variable domain, its missing parts supplied by reference TRBV5-6 and TRBJ2-1, is DAGVTQSPTHLIKTRGQQVTLRCSPKSGHDTVSWYQQALGQGPQFIFQYYEEEERQRGNFPDRFSGHQFPNYSSELNVNALLLGDSALYLCASSLGTLPATSTYNEQFFGPGTRLTVL.

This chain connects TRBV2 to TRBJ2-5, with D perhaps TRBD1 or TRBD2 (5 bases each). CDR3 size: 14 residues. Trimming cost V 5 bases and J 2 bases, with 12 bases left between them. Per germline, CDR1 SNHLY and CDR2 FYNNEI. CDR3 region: CASSKGPAQETQYF. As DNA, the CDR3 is TGTGCCAGCAGTAAGGGACCAGCGCAAGAGACCCAGTACTTC. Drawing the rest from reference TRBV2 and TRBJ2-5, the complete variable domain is EPEVTQTPSHQVTQMGQEVILRCVPISNHLYFYWYRQILGQKVEFLVSFYNNEISEKSEIFDDQFSVERPDGSNFTLKIRSTKLEDSAMYFCASSKGPAQETQYFGPGTRLLVL.

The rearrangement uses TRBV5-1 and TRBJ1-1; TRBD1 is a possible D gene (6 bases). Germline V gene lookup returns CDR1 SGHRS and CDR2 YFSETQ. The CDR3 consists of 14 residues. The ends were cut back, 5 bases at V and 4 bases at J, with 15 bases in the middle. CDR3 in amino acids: CASRSGGGGTEAFF. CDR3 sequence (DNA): TGCGCCAGCAGATCCGGGGGAGGGGGCACTGAAGCTTTCTTT.

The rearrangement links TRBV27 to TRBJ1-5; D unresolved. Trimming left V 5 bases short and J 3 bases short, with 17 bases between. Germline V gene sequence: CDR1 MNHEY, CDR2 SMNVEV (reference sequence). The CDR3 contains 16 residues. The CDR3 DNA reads TGTGCCAGCAGTGGACGTACTAAGGGAATCAATCAGCCCCAGCATTTT. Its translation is CASSGRTKGINQPQHF.

CDR3 DNA: TGTGCCAGCAGCAACCGGGACAGGGACTTCTCTGGGGCCAACGTCCTGACTTTC. The encoded protein is CASSNRDRDFSGANVLTF. The genes are TRBV9 and TRBJ2-6; 9 nucleotides match TRBD1. Germline CDR1 is SGDLS and CDR2 is YYNGEE. CDR3 length: 18 residues. Trimming took 4 bases from V and 0 from J; bases not matched to a gene: 8.

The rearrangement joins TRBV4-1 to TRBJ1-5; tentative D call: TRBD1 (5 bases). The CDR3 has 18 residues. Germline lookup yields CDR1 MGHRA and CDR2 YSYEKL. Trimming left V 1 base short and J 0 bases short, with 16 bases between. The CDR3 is CASSQGGVPGYSNQPQHF. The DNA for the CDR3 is TGCGCCAGCAGCCAAGGAGGGGTCCCGGGATATAGCAATCAGCCCCAGCATTTT.

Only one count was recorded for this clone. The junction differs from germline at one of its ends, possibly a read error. The CDR3 loop is CASSLDVNSPLHF. The CDR3 DNA reads as TGTGCTAGCAGCTTAGACGTTAATTCACCCCTCCACTTT. This chain connects TRBV7-7 to TRBJ1-6; the D is unclear. The germline V gene encodes CDR1 SSHAT and CDR2 FNYEAQ (reference sequence). The CDR3 has 13 residues.

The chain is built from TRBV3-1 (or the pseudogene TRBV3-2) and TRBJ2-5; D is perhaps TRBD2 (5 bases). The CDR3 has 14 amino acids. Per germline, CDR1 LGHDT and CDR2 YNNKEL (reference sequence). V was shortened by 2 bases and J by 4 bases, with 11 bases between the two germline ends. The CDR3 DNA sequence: TGTGCCAGCAGCCAAAGCACCCGGGGAGAGACCCAGTACTTC. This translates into CASSQSTRGETQYF.

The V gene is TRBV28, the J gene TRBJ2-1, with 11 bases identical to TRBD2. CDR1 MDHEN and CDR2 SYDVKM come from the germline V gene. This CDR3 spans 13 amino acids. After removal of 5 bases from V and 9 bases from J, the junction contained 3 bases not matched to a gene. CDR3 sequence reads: CASSAGLAAEQFF. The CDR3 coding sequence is TGTGCCAGCAGTGCGGGACTAGCGGCTGAGCAGTTCTTC.

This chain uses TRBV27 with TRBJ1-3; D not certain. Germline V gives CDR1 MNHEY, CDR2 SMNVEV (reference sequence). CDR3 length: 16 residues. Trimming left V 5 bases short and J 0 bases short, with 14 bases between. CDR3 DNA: TGTGCCAGCAGTCGCGGTCCGGGGTTCTCTGGAAACACCATATATTTT. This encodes CASSRGPGFSGNTIYF.